This T cell receptor beta chain was identified in a study of T cell responses to AZD1222 COVID-19 vaccine. Here immunoSEQ multiplex PCR was the method, and the copy in TCRdb shows in-frame clones only, minus some. Of approximately 170,000 clones in the sample, more than 90% are singletons; the top ten hold over 1.5%. The CDR3 loop spans 17 amino acids. Germline CDR1 reads SGHNT; CDR2 reads YYREEE (reference sequence). V was pared by 4 bases and J by 0 bases, with 19 bases between. The sequences come from peripheral blood, collected on day 0 of AZD1222 vaccination. The chain has TRBV5-4 and TRBJ1-1, with D unresolved. The clonotype comes from an adult in good health. The CDR3 coding sequence is TGTGCCAGCAGCCCCGCAGGCAGGCACCATGTGAACACTGAAGCTTTCTTT. Protein product: CASSPAGRHHVNTEAFF.